This T cell receptor (beta chain) emerged from a study of T cell clonotyping in hematopoietic cell transplantation. Study-wide points: Few recipient clonotypes overlapped donors; over 95% were de novo at given depth. CD4 and CD8 repertoire contributions could not be separated without sorting.

TCRdb keeps only in-frame clones here, not all; method: immunoSEQ multiplex PCR. Of approximately 9,300 clones listed, under 90% were seen once; the top ten hold 45% to 65%. Per germline, CDR1 PRHDT and CDR2 FYEKMQ (reference sequence). The CDR3 has 16 amino acids. The V segment lost 4 bases and the J segment 2 bases; nucleotides outside the gene matches: 4. This clone is categorized as hyperexpanded. The antigen is undetermined. This sequence originates from a male patient between 60 and 69 years old who had an allogeneic stem cell transplant from an unrelated donor, so the T cells may come from the graft donor. Some clones in this sample may be carry-over from other donors' samples. Source: PBMCs, taken at the time of graft-versus-host disease after allogeneic stem cell transplant. The rearrangement joins TRBV13 to TRBJ2-3; 12 positions match TRBD2. CDR3 sequence: CASSSSSGGATDTQYF. The CDR3 coding sequence is TGTGCCAGCAGCTCGTCTAGCGGGGGGGCCACAGATACGCAGTATTTT.